This paragraph reports one TCR beta chain. Its antigen is unknown. One entry per CDR3 protein results from TCRdb running MiXCR on the reads. The table has about 570,000 distinct CDR3 sequences, roughly 42% seen once. This sample was included in a study of T cell repertoires in cytomegalovirus infection. Study-wide context: Recently identified HLA-C-restricted CMV epitopes were used, and well-studied HLA-B-restricted CMV epitopes were used as well.

The V and J ends lost 3 bases and 2 bases, in that order; junction bases with no gene match: 7. This CDR3 has 15 residues. Per the germline V gene, CDR1 is MNHNS and CDR2 is SASEGT. Sequenced here: cultured PBMCs, sampled from culture after CMV antigen stimulation. The V call is TRBV6-1, the J call TRBJ2-7, with 7 bases identical to TRBD2. The TCR originated in a human donor in good health (CMV status not recorded). Some clones in this sample may be carry-over from other donors' samples. This CDR3 is CASSERPGLAYEQYF. CDR3 sequence (DNA): TGTGCCAGCAGTGAGCGGCCCGGACTAGCCTACGAGCAGTACTTC.